There are many counts of the clone carrying this TCR beta chain. Its antigen is undetermined. These data are taken from a study of identical twins. The study's findings and limits: Researchers reported weaker excess twin sharing in beta out-of-frame sequences. With abundant cord blood beta clonotypes, insertions were fewer; memory repertoires showed no such pattern.

TCRdb independently ran MiXCR on the 5' RACE reads; one entry per CDR3 protein. The sample has some 96,000 distinct CDR3 sequences, 5.9% seen once. V shed 5 bases and J shed 0 bases, with 13 bases lying between them. There are 14 residues in the CDR3. Germline V gene lookup returns CDR1 SQVTM and CDR2 ANQGSEA. Sequenced input: memory T cells sorted from blood. This TCR was sampled from a woman between 50 and 59 years old in good health. The chain joins TRBV29-1 to TRBJ1-2; D unclear. The CDR3: CSVIPGETNYGYTF. The CDR3 DNA follows: TGCAGCGTTATACCGGGAGAGACTAACTATGGCTACACCTTC.